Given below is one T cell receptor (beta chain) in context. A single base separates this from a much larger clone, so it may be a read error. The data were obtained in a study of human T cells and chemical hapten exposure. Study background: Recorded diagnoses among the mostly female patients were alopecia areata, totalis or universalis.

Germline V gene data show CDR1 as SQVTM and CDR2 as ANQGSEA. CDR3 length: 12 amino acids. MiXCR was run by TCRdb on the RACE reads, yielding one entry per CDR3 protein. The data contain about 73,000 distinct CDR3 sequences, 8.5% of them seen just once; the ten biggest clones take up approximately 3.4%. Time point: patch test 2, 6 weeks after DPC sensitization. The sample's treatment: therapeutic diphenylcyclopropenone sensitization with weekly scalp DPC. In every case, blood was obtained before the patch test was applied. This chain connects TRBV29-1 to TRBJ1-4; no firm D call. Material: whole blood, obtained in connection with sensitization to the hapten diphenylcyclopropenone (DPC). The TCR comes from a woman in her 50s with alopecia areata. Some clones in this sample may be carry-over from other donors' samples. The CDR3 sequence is CRVVATNEKLFF. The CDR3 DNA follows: TGCAGAGTTGTTGCAACTAATGAAAAACTGTTTTTT.